Shown below are 20 T cell receptor beta chains from a single sample sequenced in a study of cytomegalovirus exposure and HLA in healthy donors. Use of 60 Vbeta and 13 Jbeta primers characterized the PCR. Here immunoSEQ multiplex PCR was the method, and the copy in TCRdb shows in-frame clones only, minus some. The data contain approximately 220,000 clones, roughly 80% of them singletons. The sequencing sample was made of PBMCs. These receptor sequences come from a man aged 25-45 years in good health and CMV-seronegative.

The rearrangement links TRBV7-3 to TRBJ2-1, with 9 nucleotides matching TRBD2. This CDR3 is 15 amino acids long. Germline CDR1 and CDR2: SGHTA and FQGTGA. The ends lost 3 bases at V and 7 bases at J; junction bases unmatched: 7. The CDR3 nucleotides are TGTGCCAGCAGCTTGGGGGCTAGCGGGGCGAATGAGCAGTTCTTC. This translates into CASSLGASGANEQFF.

CDR3 sequence: CASSPWSSSYNEQFF. In DNA form, the CDR3 reads TGTGCCAGCAGCCCCTGGTCGAGCTCCTACAATGAGCAGTTCTTC. The chain recombines TRBV7-3 with TRBJ2-1; the D is unclear. Germline CDR1 SGHTA, CDR2 FQGTGA. The length of the CDR3 is 15 residues. With 5 bases removed from V and 0 bases from J, the gap between germline ends came to 11 bases.

Turning to this clone: Germline is not matched at one junction end, which may reflect a read error. The chain carries TRBV7-9 and TRBJ2-7; 7 bases fit TRBD1. Germline-derived CDR1 and CDR2 are SEHNR and FQNEAQ (reference sequence). The CDR3 is 13 residues long. CDR3 region: CASSVTGSSEQYF. The CDR3 region has the DNA TGTGCCAGCAGTGTGACAGGGTCCTCCGAGCAGTACTTC.

The rearrangement joins TRBV15 to TRBJ2-7; D possibly corresponds to TRBD1 (5 bases). With 0 bases removed from V and 0 bases from J, the gap between germline ends came to 21 bases. The CDR3 loop spans 19 amino acids. CDR1 is LNHNV, CDR2 YYDKDF, per germline (reference sequence). In DNA, the CDR3 is TGTGCCACCAGCAGAGATCTAATGTGGGGCGGAAGCCGCTCCTACGAGCAGTACTTC. Amino acid sequence: CATSRDLMWGGSRSYEQYF.

Regarding this clone: Relative to the germline gene, one junction end is altered; a read error may explain this. The rearrangement links TRBV13 to TRBJ1-1, with D perhaps matching TRBD1 (5 bases). Germline CDR1 is PRHDT and CDR2 is FYEKMQ (reference sequence). The length of the CDR3 is 15 residues. CDR3 sequence: CASTLPGLRETEAFF. Here the CDR3 DNA reads TGTGCCAGCACCTTACCGGGACTCAGAGAGACTGAAGCTTTCTTT.

V gene TRBV6-1 combines with J gene TRBJ2-7; 9 positions agree with TRBD1. Germline V gives CDR1 MNHNS, CDR2 SASEGT. The CDR3 loop spans 14 amino acids. The J segment lost 6 bases and the V segment lost 4 bases, leaving 7 bases of the junction unmatched. For the CDR3, the DNA is TGTGCCAGCAGTGCCGGGACAGGGATGGGCGAGCAGTACTTC. It codes for CASSAGTGMGEQYF.

This clone was detected a few times. The genes are TRBV28 and TRBJ2-1; TRBD2 might be the D (6 bases). This CDR3 contains 15 residues. Trimming shortened V by 4 bases and J by 3 bases, and 13 bases separated the two germline ends. Per the germline V gene, CDR1 is MDHEN and CDR2 is SYDVKM. The DNA of the CDR3 is TGTGCCAGCAGTTCCGGGACTCGCTACTACAATGAGCAGTTCTTC. It is translated as CASSSGTRYYNEQFF.

V gene TRBV10-3 combines with J gene TRBJ1-1; possible D gene TRBD1, 5 bases. The length of the CDR3 is 15 residues. Per the germline V gene, CDR1 is ENHRY and CDR2 is SYGVKD. V dropped 2 bases and J dropped 3 bases, with 13 bases sitting between them. This chain's CDR3 is CAISEEGVLDTEAFF. The CDR3 nucleotides are TGTGCCATCAGTGAGGAAGGGGTATTGGACACTGAAGCTTTCTTT.

This clone showed up just a few times. The chain recombines TRBV7-2 with TRBJ2-5, with TRBD2 matching over 10 bases. J gave up 1 base and V 5 bases, and 4 bases lay outside the gene matches. The CDR3 sequence is 15 residues long. CDR1 is SGHTA and CDR2 is FQGNSA in the germline V gene. The CDR3, as DNA: TGTGCCAGCAGCCATAGCGGGGGGCTCCAAGAGACCCAGTACTTC. Translating gives CASSHSGGLQETQYF.

The chain couples TRBV7-3 to TRBJ2-5; D might be TRBD2 (7 bases). The CDR3 length is 15 residues. Germline CDR1 is SGHTA and CDR2 is FQGTGA. V was clipped by 0 bases and J by 4 bases, with 12 bases between them. DNA for the CDR3: TGTGCCAGCAGCTTAACGGGGGGGCTTGGAGAGACCCAGTACTTC. As protein: CASSLTGGLGETQYF. The full variable domain, completed using reference TRBV7-3 and TRBJ2-5, is GAGVSQTPSNKVTEKGKYVELRCDPISGHTALYWYRQSLGQGPEFLIYFQGTGAADDSGLPNDRFFAVRPEGSVSTLKIQRTERGDSAVYLCASSLTGGLGETQYFGPGTRLLVL.

This sequence joins TRBV5-8 and TRBJ2-7, with 9 bases lining up with TRBD1. This CDR3 has 15 residues. CDR1 and CDR2 from the germline V gene are SGHTS and YDEGEE. J lost 5 bases, V lost 0 bases, and 6 bases had no gene match. CDR3 in amino acids: CASSLARDRDHEQYF. The DNA for the CDR3 is TGTGCCAGCAGCTTGGCCCGGGACAGGGACCACGAGCAGTACTTC.

This clone was seen just once. The chain is built from TRBV5-5 and TRBJ1-6; 7 bases line up with TRBD1. V lost 4 bases and J lost 7; bases outside the gene matches: 5. Per the germline V gene, CDR1 is SGHKS and CDR2 is YYEKEE (reference sequence). The CDR3 totals 14 residues. DNA of the CDR3: TGTGCCAGCAGCCCCTCGACAGGGAATTCACCCCTCCACTTT. Its translation: CASSPSTGNSPLHF.

This chain connects TRBV5-6 to TRBJ2-5, with no clear D. The V gene's germline CDR1 is SGHDT and CDR2 YYEEEE. This CDR3 contains 13 residues. V was cut by 3 bases and J by 4 bases, with 10 bases left in between. CDR3 in DNA: TGTGCCAGCAGCTCCTCCCCAGGAGAGACCCAGTACTTC. It specifies CASSSSPGETQYF.

This clone has a handful of counts. The chain joins TRBV28 to TRBJ1-5; weak D call: TRBD1 (5 bases). V lost 3 bases and J 3 bases, leaving 15 bases between the germline ends. The CDR3 is 16 residues long. Germline lookup yields CDR1 MDHEN and CDR2 SYDVKM. The CDR3 region is CASSFRGAALNQPQHF. Written as DNA, the CDR3 is TGTGCCAGCAGTTTCCGCGGGGCAGCTCTCAATCAGCCCCAGCATTTT.

CDR3 sequence: CASSAESGAPYEQYF. The CDR3 DNA follows: TGTGCCAGCAGCGCCGAATCAGGGGCACCCTACGAGCAGTACTTC. The chain couples TRBV7-2 to TRBJ2-7, with a weak D call TRBD1 (6 bases). Germline CDR1 SGHTA, CDR2 FQGNSA. This CDR3 contains 15 residues. The germline V and J ends were trimmed by 5 bases and 2 bases, with 16 bases remaining between them.

The V gene is TRBV7-9, the J gene TRBJ2-1; TRBD2 might be the D (6 bases). Per the germline V gene, CDR1 is SEHNR and CDR2 is FQNEAQ (reference sequence). V lost 4 bases and J lost 5, with 9 bases in between. This CDR3 comprises 13 residues. CDR3 sequence reads: CASSSRGDNEQFF. The CDR3 nucleotides read TGTGCCAGCAGCTCGCGGGGAGACAATGAGCAGTTCTTC.

CDR3 coding DNA: TGTGCCAGCAGCGTAGAACGCAGGGGAAACACCATATATTTT. This codes for CASSVERRGNTIYF. The chain is built from TRBV9 and TRBJ1-3; D unclear. Germline V lookup: CDR1 SGDLS, CDR2 YYNGEE. The germline V and J ends were trimmed by 0 bases and 4 bases, with 8 bases remaining between them. The CDR3 totals 14 residues.

The chain recombines TRBV27 with TRBJ1-5; D gene ambiguous. The length of the CDR3 is 15 residues. Germline V gene sequence: CDR1 MNHEY, CDR2 SMNVEV (reference sequence). V was shortened by 6 bases and J by 9 bases, with 21 bases between the two germline ends. This chain's CDR3 is CASSPSRVWQLPQHF. CDR3 in DNA: TGTGCCAGCAGCCCATCCCGTGTTTGGCAGTTGCCCCAGCATTTT.

The chain combines TRBV6-1 with TRBJ2-6; D unclear. Trimming cost V 3 bases and J 8 bases, with 14 bases left between them. CDR3 length: 15 amino acids. Germline CDR1 reads MNHNS; CDR2 reads SASEGT. The DNA for the CDR3 is TGTGCCAGCAGTGAGGTTCTCTTGGAGCCCAACGTCCTGACTTTC. Its translation: CASSEVLLEPNVLTF.

The V call is TRBV5-4, the J call TRBJ1-3; D might be TRBD1 (5 bases). Per the germline V gene, CDR1 is SGHNT and CDR2 is YYREEE (reference sequence). Trimming took 4 bases from V and 9 from J, leaving 17 bases between them. The CDR3 contains 14 residues. The CDR3: CASSEQAQYGTIYF. CDR3 nucleotides: TGTGCCAGCAGCGAACAGGCCCAGTACGGCACCATATATTTT.